The entry below describes one T cell receptor beta chain. Its antigen is unknown. This entry belongs to a study of cytomegalovirus exposure and HLA in healthy donors. Study background: Of all 360 or so donors who were genotyped, about 84% belonged to the Caucasian-associated ancestry cluster.

Trimming cost V 5 bases and J 5 bases; bases outside gene matches: 9. The germline V gene encodes CDR1 SGHVS and CDR2 FQNEAQ. The CDR3 extends over 15 amino acids. Regarding the study as a whole: Solely CMV serostatus was available to characterize immune exposure.

This PCR relied on a set of 60 Vbeta primers and 13 Jbeta primers. Here immunoSEQ multiplex PCR was the method, and the copy in TCRdb shows in-frame clones only, minus some. The table lists 100,000 to 150,000 clones. This chain links TRBV7-8 with TRBJ2-5; 9 nucleotides line up with TRBD1. The sequence derives from a man younger than 35 in good health and CMV-seronegative. The sequenced sample consisted of PBMCs. The CDR3 region is CASSLGQGLLETQYF. The DNA for the CDR3 is TGTGCCAGCAGCCTGGGACAGGGCTTATTGGAGACCCAGTACTTC.